This TCR beta chain was found in a study of cytomegalovirus exposure and HLA in healthy donors. Study background: As an earlier analysis found, 150 million to 200 million T cells yielded about 120 million unique TCR beta sequences. The study's early data release held approximately 91 million unique TCRs from HLA-typed donors. Findings of the study overall: CMV antigen specificity of a few CMV-associated chains was confirmed in vitro. Accurate predictions that matched the HLA-A and HLA-B alleles of most subjects were reportedly made from TCR beta sequences.

A multiplex PCR was run with 60 Vbeta primers and 13 Jbeta primers. The protocol was immunoSEQ multiplex PCR, while the TCRdb copy is restricted to in-frame clones and leaves out a portion. The sample yields approximately 150,000 clones, over 80% seen once. This CDR3 is built from 15 residues. Germline-derived CDR1 and CDR2 are SEHNR and FQNEAQ (reference sequence). In the case of this clone: Antigen: not known. Compared with germline, one end of the junction differs, possibly owing to a read error.

The rearrangement links TRBV7-9 to TRBJ2-7; 8 positions match TRBD1. This sequence originates from a woman under 40 in good health and CMV-seronegative. The sequencing input was PBMCs. The CDR3, as DNA: TGTTCCAGCAGCCGTCAGGGGGCACGGCTGGGCGAGCAGTACTTC. Amino acid sequence: CSSSRQGARLGEQYF.